These 27 T cell receptor beta chains were all obtained from the same sample, sequenced in a study of Ad26.COV2.S vaccination and SARS-CoV-2 variants. Generated by immunoSEQ multiplex PCR, the TCRdb table keeps only in-frame clones and is missing some. The data contain around 300,000 clones, less than 90% of them singletons. Treatment denoted: 15 to 20 received Ad26.COV2.S at low or high dose, single or two shots; about 5 received placebo; per-sample allocation not given. It was on day 63 after the first vaccine or placebo injection that samples were taken. Source: peripheral blood, taken in a trial of Ad26.COV2.S vaccine versus placebo. The receptors stem from a person aged 18-60 years who received the Ad26.COV2.S COVID-19 vaccine or a placebo.

V gene TRBV11-2 combines with J gene TRBJ2-7, with D possibly TRBD2 on 6 matching bases. V shed 1 base and J shed 0 bases, with 10 bases lying between them. The CDR3 extends over 15 amino acids. Germline V gives CDR1 SGHAT, CDR2 FQNNGV. The CDR3 DNA reads TGTGCCAGCAGCTTAGCTGGCGGGAACTCCTACGAGCAGTACTTC. This gives the protein CASSLAGGNSYEQYF.

In the case of this clone: Other DNA sequences from this sample encode an identical CDR3 as well. This chain links TRBV9 with TRBJ1-5; TRBD1 matches 7 bases. Trimming removed 0 bases from V and 3 bases from J; junction bases left unmatched: 3. Germline V CDR1 and CDR2: SGDLS, YYNGEE. The CDR3 sequence is 15 residues long. The CDR3 coding sequence is TGTGCCAGCAGCGTAGGACAGGGCCTCAATCAGCCCCAGCATTTT. Translated: CASSVGQGLNQPQHF. The entire variable domain, with the rest obtained from reference TRBV9 and TRBJ1-5, is as follows: DSGVTQTPKHLITATGQRVTLRCSPRSGDLSVYWYQQSLDQGLQFLIQYYNGEERAKGNILERFSAQQFPDLHSELNLSSLELGDSALYFCASSVGQGLNQPQHFGDGTRLSIL.

The V gene is TRBV4-2, the J gene TRBJ1-2; D gene ambiguous. This CDR3 contains 17 residues. V lost 4 bases to trimming and J lost 0 bases, with 18 bases between them. The germline V gene encodes CDR1 LGHNA and CDR2 YNFKEQ. The CDR3 DNA is TGTGCCAGCAGCCCTGTGGAGCCTGCGGATACTAACTATGGCTACACCTTC. Protein: CASSPVEPADTNYGYTF.

The chain joins TRBV28 to TRBJ2-3, with D possibly being TRBD1 (6 bases). CDR1 MDHEN and CDR2 SYDVKM come from the germline V gene. Trimming cost V 3 bases and J 7 bases, with 11 bases left between them. This CDR3 is built from 13 residues. The CDR3, as DNA: TGTGCCAGCAGTTTGTCGCAGGGGTATACGCAGTATTTT. This encodes CASSLSQGYTQYF.

This clone was detected once. The chain links TRBV4-2 to TRBJ2-3; D unclear. This CDR3 region has 12 residues. V lost 2 bases to trimming and J lost 6 bases, with 6 bases between them. Germline CDR1 is LGHNA and CDR2 is YNFKEQ. The CDR3 region has the DNA TGTGCCAGCAGCCAATCCCGGGATACGCAGTATTTT. Encoded protein: CASSQSRDTQYF.

The chain links TRBV19 to TRBJ1-5, with D possibly being TRBD1 (6 bases). CDR1 is LNHDA, CDR2 SQIVND, per germline (reference sequence). The V end was cut by 7 bases, the J end by 0 bases, with 16 bases between. The CDR3 is made up of 16 amino acids. CDR3 coding DNA: TGTGCCAGTACCCCGCAGACAGGCCCTAGCAATCAGCCCCAGCATTTT. Amino acid sequence: CASTPQTGPSNQPQHF. Combining the CDR3 with reference TRBV19 and TRBJ1-5 gives the whole variable domain DGGITQSPKYLFRKEGQNVTLSCEQNLNHDAMYWYRQDPGQGLRLIYYSQIVNDFQKGDIAEGYSVSREKKESFPLTVTSAQKNPTAFYLCASTPQTGPSNQPQHFGDGTRLSIL.

The J gene is TRBJ1-5, the V gene TRBV7-2; D is possibly TRBD1 (6 bases). With 5 bases removed from V and 0 bases from J, the gap between germline ends came to 20 bases. Germline V gene lookup returns CDR1 SGHTA and CDR2 FQGNSA. CDR3 length: 18 residues. CDR3 sequence: CASSPQGGQSYSNQPQHF. CDR3 in DNA: TGTGCCAGCAGCCCCCAGGGCGGACAGAGCTATAGCAATCAGCCCCAGCATTTT.

The chain joins TRBV13 to TRBJ2-1; 13 nucleotides line up with TRBD2. This CDR3 is 19 amino acids long. The ends lost 1 base at V and 8 bases at J; junction bases unmatched: 14. CDR1 and CDR2 (germline): PRHDT, FYEKMQ (reference sequence). The CDR3 coding sequence is TGTGCCAGCAGCTTAGTACTTCGGACTAGCGGGAGTAATTTCTATGAGCAGTTCTTC. It translates to CASSLVLRTSGSNFYEQFF.

The chain joins TRBV21-1 to TRBJ1-1; TRBD1, the table's D call, was not compared with the DNA. TRBV21-1 is assigned pseudogene status. The CDR3 runs to 16 residues. The CDR3 DNA reads as TGTGCCAGCAGCTCCCTACAGGGGGCTCTGAACACTGAAGCTTTCTTT. Amino acid sequence: CASSSLQGALNTEAFF.

The chain uses TRBV7-3 and TRBJ1-2, with a possible D match to TRBD1 (5 bases). This CDR3 spans 16 amino acids. Trimming left V 4 bases short and J 0 bases short, with 15 bases between. CDR1 is SGHTA, CDR2 FQGTGA, per germline. The CDR3 region is CASSSIRTRPNYGYTF. DNA of the CDR3: TGTGCCAGCAGCTCTATAAGGACACGCCCTAACTATGGCTACACCTTC.

This clone appeared a few times. The V call is TRBV12-3 or TRBV12-4, the J call TRBJ1-1; D is undetermined. Trimming removed 6 bases from V and 0 bases from J, with 8 bases in between. The CDR3 sequence is 13 residues long. CDR3 sequence reads: CASSSLLNTEAFF. CDR3 coding DNA: TGTGCCAGCAGCTCCTTATTGAACACTGAAGCTTTCTTT.

In its sample, this clone was seen once. The chain couples TRBV5-4 to TRBJ2-7, with D possibly being TRBD2 (6 bases). The germline CDR1 and CDR2 sequences are SGHNT and YYREEE (reference sequence). The CDR3 extends over 16 amino acids. Trimming shortened V by 2 bases and J by 0 bases, and 15 bases separated the two germline ends. CDR3 sequence (DNA): TGTGCCAGCAGCTTCAGGGCGGGACCTAGCTCCTACGAGCAGTACTTC. Residues: CASSFRAGPSSYEQYF.

The chain uses TRBV27 and TRBJ2-1; TRBD1 matches at 7 bases. Germline V lookup: CDR1 MNHEY, CDR2 SMNVEV (reference sequence). Trimming removed 5 bases from V and 8 bases from J; junction bases left unmatched: 9. The CDR3 totals 14 residues. CDR3 sequence: CASSPETGTDEQFF. The DNA of the CDR3 is TGTGCCAGCAGTCCCGAGACAGGGACGGATGAGCAGTTCTTC.

The chain uses TRBV28 and TRBJ2-1; 11 nucleotides agree with TRBD2. V shed 3 bases and J 0 bases; nucleotides not matched to a gene: 7. This CDR3 contains 18 residues. The germline CDR1 and CDR2 sequences are MDHEN and SYDVKM. CDR3 region: CASSLGLAGGSSYNEQFF. In nucleotides, the CDR3 is TGTGCCAGCAGTTTGGGGCTAGCGGGGGGAAGCTCCTACAATGAGCAGTTCTTC.

J is TRBJ1-1 and V is TRBV18; D is undetermined. Per the germline V gene, CDR1 is KGHSH and CDR2 is LQKENI. V was pared by 2 bases and J by 7 bases, with 5 bases between. The CDR3 contains 11 residues. As DNA, the CDR3 is TGTGCCAGCTCACCAGGAGGTGAAGCTTTCTTT. This sequence encodes CASSPGGEAFF.

The chain carries TRBV7-3 and TRBJ2-1, with TRBD2 as a possible D gene (6 bases). Germline values: CDR1 SGHTA, CDR2 FQGTGA. V was shortened by 5 bases and J by 4 bases, with 18 bases between the two germline ends. This CDR3 comprises 16 residues. The CDR3 DNA reads as TGTGCCAGCAGCGCAAGCCTTCTGGGAGGATACAATGAGCAGTTCTTC. Translating gives CASSASLLGGYNEQFF.

The chain uses TRBV5-1 and TRBJ2-2, with D perhaps TRBD1 (5 bases). V shed 7 bases and J shed 1 base, with 14 bases lying between them. CDR1 and CDR2 (germline): SGHRS, YFSETQ. The CDR3 covers 15 residues. CDR3 sequence: CASGQDNGNTGELFF. CDR3 in DNA: TGCGCCAGCGGGCAGGACAATGGGAACACCGGGGAGCTGTTTTTT. Looking up the rest from reference TRBV5-1 and TRBJ2-2 gives the full variable domain: KAGVTQTPRYLIKTRGQQVTLSCSPISGHRSVSWYQQTPGQGLQFLFEYFSETQRNKGNFPGRFSGRQFSNSRSEMNVSTLELGDSALYLCASGQDNGNTGELFFGEGSRLTVL.

V usage is TRBV6-2 or TRBV6-3 and J usage is TRBJ1-2; no clear D. The CDR3 has 13 amino acids. V lost 2 bases to trimming and J lost 2 bases, with 6 bases between them. Germline CDR1 reads MNHEY; CDR2 reads SVGEGT. CDR3 DNA: TGTGCCAGCAGTTACGGGGTGAACTATGGCTACACCTTC. Its translation: CASSYGVNYGYTF.

The rearrangement uses TRBV28 and TRBJ1-6; no definite D call. CDR1 and CDR2 (germline): MDHEN, SYDVKM. The CDR3 is made up of 12 amino acids. The V end was cut by 6 bases, the J end by 6 bases, with 6 bases between. The CDR3 DNA follows: TGTGCCAGCAGGAAGAGTAATTCACCCCTCCACTTT. As protein: CASRKSNSPLHF.

The rearrangement joins TRBV7-7 to TRBJ2-1; 9 nucleotides line up with TRBD2. With 1 base clipped from V and 9 bases from J, the junction kept 7 bases outside the gene matches. The CDR3 has 15 amino acids. Germline V gene lookup returns CDR1 SSHAT and CDR2 FNYEAQ (reference sequence). The CDR3: CASSLGVAGVSEQFF. The CDR3 DNA reads TGTGCCAGCAGCTTAGGGGTAGCGGGAGTCTCTGAGCAGTTCTTC. The full variable domain, in which reference TRBV7-7 and TRBJ2-1 provide the parts outside the CDR3, is GAGVSQSPRYKVTKRGQDVTLRCDPISSHATLYWYQQALGQGPEFLTYFNYEAQPDKSGLPSDRFSAERPEGSISTLTIQRTEQRDSAMYRCASSLGVAGVSEQFFGPGTRLTVL.

The rearrangement uses TRBV19 and TRBJ2-1; no clear D gene. CDR3 length equals 13 residues. V was pared by 5 bases and J by 6 bases, with 11 bases between. The V gene's germline CDR1 is LNHDA and CDR2 SQIVND (reference sequence). The CDR3 spells CASSLVIPNEQFF. DNA for the CDR3: TGTGCCAGTAGTTTAGTCATTCCCAATGAGCAGTTCTTC. Using reference TRBV19 and TRBJ2-1 for the parts outside the CDR3, the full variable domain is DGGITQSPKYLFRKEGQNVTLSCEQNLNHDAMYWYRQDPGQGLRLIYYSQIVNDFQKGDIAEGYSVSREKKESFPLTVTSAQKNPTAFYLCASSLVIPNEQFFGPGTRLTVL.

This clone appeared a single time. V usage is TRBV7-2 and J usage is TRBJ2-7, with 9 bases identical to TRBD2. With V trimmed by 1 base and J by 2 bases, 6 bases remained unmatched. Per the germline V gene, CDR1 is SGHTA and CDR2 is FQGNSA. The CDR3 loop spans 16 amino acids. CDR3 nucleotides: TGTGCCAGCAGCTTAGGAGCGGGGGGACTCGCCTACGAGCAGTACTTC. It is translated as CASSLGAGGLAYEQYF.

This clone was counted once. The chain employs TRBV19 and TRBJ1-5, with 9 bases identical to TRBD1. V trimming: 1 base; J trimming: 5 bases; junction bases outside the gene matches: 12. Looked up from germline, CDR1 is LNHDA and CDR2 is SQIVND (reference sequence). The CDR3 has 18 amino acids. CDR3 residues: CASSIGLRTGVRDQPQHF. The CDR3 DNA sequence: TGTGCCAGTAGTATAGGGTTGAGGACAGGGGTGAGGGATCAGCCCCAGCATTTT.

V gene TRBV11-2 combines with J gene TRBJ1-5; no clear D gene. Germline CDR1 and CDR2: SGHAT and FQNNGV. V was trimmed by 0 bases and J by 0 bases, leaving 6 bases between them. This CDR3 has 15 amino acids. For the CDR3, the DNA is TGTGCCAGCAGCTTAGACCACCTTAGCAATCAGCCCCAGCATTTT. This translates into CASSLDHLSNQPQHF.

V gene TRBV19 combines with J gene TRBJ1-6; D gene ambiguous. There are 15 residues in the CDR3. The germline gives CDR1 LNHDA, CDR2 SQIVND (reference sequence). Trimming removed 3 bases from V and 2 bases from J, with 8 bases in between. The CDR3 coding sequence is TGTGCCAGTAGTATTAGTACAGCCTATAATTCACCCCTCCACTTT. This encodes CASSISTAYNSPLHF.

V is TRBV3-1 (or the pseudogene TRBV3-2) and J is TRBJ1-2; 7 bases agree with TRBD1. CDR3 length: 14 residues. J gave up 2 bases and V 7 bases, and 7 bases lay outside the gene matches. Per germline, CDR1 LGHDT and CDR2 YNNKEL (reference sequence). CDR3 in DNA: TGTGCCAGCACCCCAAGAGGGGGCAACTATGGCTACACCTTC. It yields the protein CASTPRGGNYGYTF.

For the CDR3, the DNA is TGTGCCAGCAGTTCGTTTAAAGCTGAAGCTTTCTTT. Translation: CASSSFKAEAFF. The chain has TRBV28 and TRBJ1-1, with no clear D. Trimming stripped 4 bases from V and 6 bases from J, with 9 bases between. The CDR3 is made up of 12 amino acids. Per the germline V gene, CDR1 is MDHEN and CDR2 is SYDVKM.